This TCR beta chain was recovered during a study of blood T cell repertoires in COVID-19. Assay used: immunoSEQ multiplex PCR; TCRdb lists only in-frame clones, some missing. The sample has about 210,000 clones, 84% seen once. Trimming stripped 5 bases from V and 2 bases from J, with 9 bases between. The CDR3 has 13 amino acids. CDR1 and CDR2 from the germline V gene are SNHLY and FYNNEI. The sequenced material came from peripheral blood. This sequence was found in a woman aged 45 to 65 with active or convalescent COVID-19. The chain is built from TRBV2 and TRBJ1-1; weak D call: TRBD1 (6 bases). The CDR3 reads CASSRDINTEAFF. The CDR3 DNA is TGTGCCAGCAGTCGGGACATTAACACTGAAGCTTTCTTT.